A single sample is the source of the 6 T cell receptor beta chains below, sequenced in a study of shared clonotypes between healthy human individuals. Using immunoSEQ multiplex PCR, the repertoire was profiled, and TCRdb retains in-frame clones only, with some absent. The table lists 110,000 or so clones, roughly two thirds of them singletons, with under 25% in the top ten. The source material was memory CD8+ T cells sorted from blood. Subset here: CD45RO+ cells pooled with CCR7-negative TemRA cells. All receptors derive from a woman in her thirties in good health.

Concerning this clone: The same CDR3 arises from other DNA sequences in this sample as well. The rearrangement links TRBV9 to TRBJ1-1, with D possibly TRBD1 on 5 matching bases. Germline V gives CDR1 SGDLS, CDR2 YYNGEE. V lost 1 base, J lost 3 bases, and 10 bases lay in between. This CDR3 spans 14 amino acids. The CDR3 loop is CASSVSWGDTEAFF. The CDR3 DNA is TGTGCCAGCAGCGTATCGTGGGGGGACACTGAAGCTTTCTTT. Supplemented by reference TRBV9 and TRBJ1-1, the full variable domain reads DSGVTQTPKHLITATGQRVTLRCSPRSGDLSVYWYQQSLDQGLQFLIQYYNGEERAKGNILERFSAQQFPDLHSELNLSSLELGDSALYFCASSVSWGDTEAFFGQGTRLTVV.

The chain combines TRBV5-1 with TRBJ2-7; D ambiguous. The germline CDR1 and CDR2 sequences are SGHRS and YFSETQ. This CDR3 has 14 residues. V was shortened by 0 bases and J by 3 bases, with 10 bases between the two germline ends. Here the CDR3 DNA reads TGCGCCAGCAGCTTGGCCGGCCAGAACTACGAGCAGTACTTC. Protein: CASSLAGQNYEQYF.

Ten or more counts support this clone. The chain is built from TRBV21-1 and TRBJ1-5. TRBV21-1 is a pseudogene segment. This CDR3 has 16 residues. The chain's CDR3 is CASPAGDWVGNQPQHF. DNA for the CDR3: TGTGCCAGCCCTGCGGGGGACTGGGTTGGCAATCAGCCCCAGCATTTT.

V usage is TRBV7-8 and J usage is TRBJ2-7, with a weak D call TRBD2 (5 bases). Germline V lookup: CDR1 SGHVS, CDR2 FQNEAQ. This CDR3 region has 13 residues. Trimming removed 5 bases at V and 1 base at J, with 9 bases between. The CDR3 DNA reads as TGTGCCAGCAGCCTAGGACTTTCCTACGAGCAGTACTTC. Encoded protein: CASSLGLSYEQYF.

The J gene is TRBJ1-5, the V gene TRBV19, with D hard to call. The CDR3 is 15 residues long. Germline-derived CDR1 and CDR2 are LNHDA and SQIVND (reference sequence). V was clipped by 0 bases and J by 0 bases, with 6 bases between them. Here the CDR3 DNA reads TGTGCCAGTAGTATAGAACCATTTAGCAATCAGCCCCAGCATTTT. It translates to CASSIEPFSNQPQHF.

The chain links TRBV10-2 to TRBJ2-7; 9 bases are a match to TRBD2. The V gene's germline CDR1 is WSHSY and CDR2 SAAADI. V lost 7 bases, J lost 6 bases, and 10 bases stayed unmatched. There are 14 residues in the CDR3. CDR3 DNA: TGCGCCAGCATTACAGGGCGGGAGGGTTTCGAGCAGTACTTC. Amino acid sequence: CASITGREGFEQYF.